This TCR beta chain was profiled in a study of lymphopenia after photon versus proton radiotherapy. The method was immunoSEQ multiplex PCR; TCRdb's version includes in-frame clones alone and lacks a portion of them. The table lists 35,000 to 50,000 clones, about four fifths of them singletons. The V end lost 4 bases, the J end lost 1 base, and 6 bases lay between the germline ends. Germline V gene lookup returns CDR1 SGHRS and CDR2 YFSETQ. This CDR3 contains 13 residues. This clone has just one count. Material: peripheral blood, obtained from a patient treated with proton-based radiotherapy. The rearrangement uses TRBV5-1 and TRBJ2-1; D uncertain. The clonotype comes from a woman between 65 and 79 years old with pancreatic cancer. The chain's CDR3 is CASSGESYNEQFF. The CDR3 coding sequence is TGCGCCAGCAGCGGGGAATCCTACAATGAGCAGTTCTTC.